This T cell receptor (beta chain) was retrieved from a study of OX40 agonist ivuxolimab in advanced cancers. General observations from the study: Expanded clones tended on average to be more numerous among CD8+ T cells than CD4+. Which antigen the expanded peripheral T cells recognized is unknown.

The method was immunoSEQ multiplex PCR; TCRdb's version includes in-frame clones alone and lacks a portion of them. The sample includes 75,000 to 80,000 clones, about 84% of them seen just once. In the case of this clone: The antigen remains undetermined.

CDR1 and CDR2 (germline): KGHSH, LQKENI. The junction had 5 bases not matched to a gene; V was cut back by 1 base and J by 8 bases. This CDR3 has 14 residues. This chain uses TRBV18 with TRBJ1-2, with 9 bases identical to TRBD1. This clonotype was sampled from an adult with an advanced solid tumor such as melanoma, head and neck, liver or kidney cancer. Sequenced here: CD4+ or CD8+ T cells sorted from blood, sampled in a trial of the OX40 agonist ivuxolimab. Here the CDR3 DNA reads TGTGCCAGCTCACCACAGGGGACAGGGAGCGGCTACACCTTC. This sequence encodes CASSPQGTGSGYTF.